This T cell receptor (beta chain) comes out of a study of CD8+ T cells in alopecia areata. As for the study in general: Those treated were given oral tofacitinib at 5 to 10 mg twice daily. Study results and caveats: Relative to mice, TCR sharing across patients was less clear, a difference possibly HLA-related.

This clone was counted a single time. What it recognizes is unknown. Samples from alopecia areata patients were lesional scalp punch biopsies and peripheral blood. CDR3 size: 16 residues. The germline CDR1 and CDR2 sequences are SGHAT and FQNNGV. V lost 1 base to trimming and J lost 3 bases; unmatched junction nucleotides: 2. It was cDNA, reverse transcribed from extracted RNA, that served as the sequencing template. Sequencing was performed with immunoSEQ multiplex PCR; in TCRdb, only in-frame clones are kept and a portion is missing. The sample has roughly 150,000 clones; around 50% are singletons. This sequence was found in a human donor with alopecia areata. Sample: CD8+ T cells sorted from blood, taken at week 0. This chain uses TRBV11-2 with TRBJ2-1; the match to TRBD2 covers 11 bases. The CDR3 sequence is CASSLASGGLYNEQFF. As DNA, the CDR3 is TGTGCCAGCAGCTTAGCTAGCGGGGGGCTCTACAATGAGCAGTTCTTC.